The 6 T cell receptor beta chains presented below share a single source sample, sequenced in a study of T cell responses to AZD1222 COVID-19 vaccine. TCRdb keeps only in-frame clones here, not all; method: immunoSEQ multiplex PCR. The data hold around 110,000 clones, with about nine tenths observed a single time. The material sequenced was peripheral blood, taken on day 0 of AZD1222 vaccination. These receptors were taken from an adult in good health.

The V call is TRBV4-3, the J call TRBJ1-6; tentative D call: TRBD1 (5 bases). Germline values: CDR1 LGHNA, CDR2 YSLEER. The CDR3 length is 15 residues. V dropped 0 bases and J dropped 6 bases, with 9 bases sitting between them. The CDR3 DNA reads TGCGCCAGCAGCCAAGATAGGGGACCTAATTCACCCCTCCACTTT. Amino acid sequence: CASSQDRGPNSPLHF.

The chain combines TRBV5-1 with TRBJ2-1; a possible D gene is TRBD1 (6 bases). Trimming took 1 base from V and 9 from J, leaving 20 bases between them. Germline loops: CDR1 SGHRS, CDR2 YFSETQ. The CDR3 runs to 16 residues. Here the CDR3 DNA reads TGCGCCAGCAGCTTGAGAACAGGGAGAAACGTTGGTGAGCAGTTCTTC. This translates into CASSLRTGRNVGEQFF.

The chain recombines TRBV18 with TRBJ1-3, with a weak D call TRBD1 (6 bases). Trimming pared 6 bases from V and 0 bases from J, leaving 15 bases between. This CDR3 spans 16 amino acids. Germline values: CDR1 KGHSH, CDR2 LQKENI. CDR3 DNA: TGTGCCAGCTCTCCCAGACAGGCGAGCTCTGGAAACACCATATATTTT. Protein sequence: CASSPRQASSGNTIYF.

The V and J genes are TRBV12-3 or TRBV12-4 and TRBJ1-2; 7 nucleotides align to TRBD1. With 7 bases clipped from V and 8 bases from J, the junction kept 7 bases outside the gene matches. The length of the CDR3 is 12 residues. The CDR3 DNA is TGTGCCAGCAATACAGGGGCTCGGGGCTACACCTTC. This sequence encodes CASNTGARGYTF.

The rearrangement joins TRBV28 to TRBJ2-6; D tentatively reads TRBD1 or TRBD2 (7 bases each). This CDR3 has 18 residues. V was clipped by 6 bases and J by 0 bases, with 18 bases between them. In germline, CDR1 is MDHEN, CDR2 SYDVKM. The CDR3 bases are TGTGCCAGCAGCCACCAGGGGGGGAGATCCTCTGGGGCCAACGTCCTGACTTTC. Translated, it gives CASSHQGGRSSGANVLTF. The variable domain in full, completed from reference TRBV28 and TRBJ2-6, reads DVKVTQSSRYLVKRTGEKVFLECVQDMDHENMFWYRQDPGLGLRLIYFSYDVKMKEKGDIPEGYSVSREKKERFSLILESASTNQTSMYLCASSHQGGRSSGANVLTFGAGSRLTVL.

This chain joins TRBV5-1 and TRBJ2-7; 8 nucleotides match TRBD2. This CDR3 spans 16 amino acids. Trimming at V came to 6 bases and at J to 1 base, leaving 12 bases not matched to a gene. Germline lookup yields CDR1 SGHRS and CDR2 YFSETQ. CDR3 nucleotides: TGCGCCAGCACCCCGGGACTAGATCGAGGGTCCTACGAGCAGTACTTC. Its translation is CASTPGLDRGSYEQYF.